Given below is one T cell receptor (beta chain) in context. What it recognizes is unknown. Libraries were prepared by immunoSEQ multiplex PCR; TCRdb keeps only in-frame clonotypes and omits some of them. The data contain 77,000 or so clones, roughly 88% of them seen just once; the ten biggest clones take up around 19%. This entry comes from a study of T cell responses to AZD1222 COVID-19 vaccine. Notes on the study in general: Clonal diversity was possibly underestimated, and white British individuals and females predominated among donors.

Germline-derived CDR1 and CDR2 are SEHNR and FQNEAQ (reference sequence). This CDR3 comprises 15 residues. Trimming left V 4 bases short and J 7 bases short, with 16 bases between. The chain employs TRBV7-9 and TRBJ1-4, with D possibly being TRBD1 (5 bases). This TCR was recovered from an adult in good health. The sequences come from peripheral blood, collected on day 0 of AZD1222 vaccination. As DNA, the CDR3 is TGTGCCAGCAGCTCCGGGACTGGGTTTTTTGAAAAACTGTTTTTT. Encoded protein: CASSSGTGFFEKLFF.